Below, 9 T cell receptor beta chains from the same sample are listed, as sequenced in a study of CD8+ T cells in alopecia areata. Regarding treatment: oral pan-JAK inhibitor, 5-10 mg twice daily. After isolation, RNA underwent reverse transcription to generate cDNA as the sequencing template. Profiled with immunoSEQ multiplex PCR; TCRdb holds only in-frame clones, not every one. The table includes about 190,000 clones, 45% to 65% detected once. Sequenced here: CD4+ T cells sorted from blood, sampled at week 4, from a patient treated with tofacitinib. The receptors derive from a human donor with alopecia areata.

This chain uses TRBV6-5 with TRBJ2-6; D might be TRBD1 or TRBD2, each matching 6 bases. Germline V CDR1 and CDR2: MNHEY, SVGAGI. There are 16 residues in the CDR3. The germline V and J ends were trimmed by 3 bases and 2 bases, with 11 bases remaining between them. In DNA form, the CDR3 reads TGTGCCAGCAGTTATAGGGGGGTAGCTGGGGCCAACGTCCTGACTTTC. Amino acid sequence: CASSYRGVAGANVLTF.

The chain employs TRBV6-5 and TRBJ2-1; 7 bases fit TRBD2. The V gene end was trimmed by 2 bases and the J gene end by 7 bases; junction bases not matched to a gene: 2. CDR1 is MNHEY and CDR2 is SVGAGI in the germline V gene. CDR3 length: 13 amino acids. The CDR3 coding sequence is TGTGCCAGCAGTTACAGGCGGGAGAATGAGCAGTTCTTC. It codes for CASSYRRENEQFF.

This sequence joins TRBV7-8 and TRBJ1-1; D not certain. CDR1 SGHVS and CDR2 FQNEAQ come from the germline V gene. V dropped 0 bases and J dropped 1 base, with 3 bases sitting between them. The CDR3 has 13 amino acids. In DNA, the CDR3 is TGTGCCAGCAGCTTAGCGACGAACACTGAAGCTTTCTTT. Its translation: CASSLATNTEAFF.

V and J are TRBV9 and TRBJ1-2; no clear D. Germline V gene sequence: CDR1 SGDLS, CDR2 YYNGEE. V was pared by 0 bases and J by 4 bases, with 16 bases between. The CDR3 is 16 residues long. The CDR3, as DNA: TGTGCCAGCAGCGTAGTACCGGTTTTCCCTAGCTATGGCTACACCTTC. This codes for CASSVVPVFPSYGYTF.

In DNA, the CDR3 is TGCGCCAGCAGCTCAGCGGAGGGGCGGACAGATACGCAGTATTTT. Translating gives CASSSAEGRTDTQYF. The chain combines TRBV5-1 with TRBJ2-3; D might be TRBD2 (6 bases). Trimming shortened V by 3 bases and J by 3 bases, and 14 bases separated the two germline ends. The germline V gene has CDR1 SGHRS and CDR2 YFSETQ. The CDR3 totals 15 residues.

The chain is built from TRBV7-2 and TRBJ2-2, with D unclear. Per the germline V gene, CDR1 is SGHTA and CDR2 is FQGNSA. This CDR3 comprises 16 residues. Deletions cut 3 bases from V and 0 bases from J, with 11 bases between. CDR3 sequence reads: CASSLHSLANTGELFF. The DNA for the CDR3 is TGTGCCAGCAGCTTGCACAGCCTCGCGAACACCGGGGAGCTGTTTTTT.

The CDR3 nucleotides read TGCAGCGTACGGGACAACTACGAGCAGTACTTC. Translating it yields CSVRDNYEQYF. This chain connects TRBV29-1 to TRBJ2-7; tentative D call: TRBD1 (6 bases). With 6 bases removed from V and 3 bases from J, the gap between germline ends came to 9 bases. Germline CDR1 SQVTM, CDR2 ANQGSEA. CDR3 size: 11 residues.

This rearrangement joins TRBV30 to TRBJ1-1; the D gene is possibly TRBD1 (5 bases). The germline V gene encodes CDR1 GTSNPN and CDR2 SVGIG (reference sequence). CDR3 length: 13 residues. V lost 5 bases to trimming and J lost 0 bases, with 10 bases between them. The CDR3 loop reads CAWGAGLNTEAFF. CDR3 bases: TGTGCCTGGGGGGCAGGCTTGAACACTGAAGCTTTCTTT.

This chain joins TRBV15 and TRBJ2-5, with 15 bases aligning to TRBD2. The germline V gene has CDR1 LNHNV and CDR2 YYDKDF (reference sequence). The CDR3 is made up of 15 amino acids. Unmatched junction bases numbered 2, after V lost 4 bases and J lost 5 bases. The CDR3 is CATSMGLAGGETQYF. The DNA for the CDR3 is TGTGCCACCAGCATGGGACTAGCGGGAGGCGAGACCCAGTACTTC.